Listed below are T cell receptor beta chains from one sample, sequenced in a study of radiation and T cells in renal cell carcinoma. Data came from immunoSEQ multiplex PCR; TCRdb stores just in-frame clones and leaves some out. The sample consists of some 75,000 clones, 82% of them appearing once. Sequenced material: blood, taken from a patient whose treatment included radiotherapy and nephrectomy. These receptor sequences come from a man in his 60s with renal cell carcinoma. CDR3s include the opening cysteine and the closing phenylalanine or tryptophan. Fields, in order: V gene, D gene, clone size, J gene, CDR3 DNA, CDR3 protein. The D gene is left open where the match is weak. Only some rows state a clone size, as once, few, many or a class for expanded clones.

>TRBV5-3|-|-|TRBJ2-7
TGTGCCAGAAGCTTGGAATCCAGAATAACCTACGAGCAGTACTTC
CARSLESRITYEQYF
>TRBV29-1|TRBD2|-|TRBJ2-7
TGCAGCGTTGTCCGGACTAGCGGCTACGAGCAGTACTTC
CSVVRTSGYEQYF
>TRBV4-1|TRBD2|-|TRBJ2-7
TGCGCCAGCAGCCAAGGCCCCGGGAGGGCGGATCGCGAGCAGTACTTC
CASSQGPGRADREQYF
>TRBV4-3|TRBD2|-|TRBJ2-1
TGCGCCAGCAGCCCCGGGACTAGTGCTTACAATGAGCAGTTCTTC
CASSPGTSAYNEQFF
>TRBV7-2|-|-|TRBJ1-2
TGTGCCAGCAGCTTAGAACATACAAACTATGGCTACACCTTC
CASSLEHTNYGYTF
>TRBV18|-|-|TRBJ2-2
TGTGCCAGCTCACCAACGGACGGAACCCTGGGGCTGTTTTTT
CASSPTDGTLGLFF
>TRBV13|-|-|TRBJ2-3
TGTGCCAGCAGCTTAGGCACAGATACGCAGTATTTT
CASSLGTDTQYF
>TRBV14|TRBD2|once|TRBJ2-1
TGTGCCAGCAGCCAAGATAGACTAGCGGGAGCGCTTGAGCAGTTCTTC
CASSQDRLAGALEQFF
>TRBV19|TRBD2|-|TRBJ2-5
TGTGCCAGTACCGGGGGACTAGCGGGAGCTCAAGAGACCCAGTACTTC
CASTGGLAGAQETQYF
>TRBV13|-|-|TRBJ2-3
TGTGCCAGCAGCTCTCAAGCGACCGCAGATACGCAGTATTTT
CASSSQATADTQYF
>TRBV18|-|-|TRBJ2-7
TGTGCCAGCTCAAAGGGCAGGGTCGACGAGCAGTACTTC
CASSKGRVDEQYF
>TRBV18|-|-|TRBJ2-5
TGTGCCAGCTCTCCGCGGGACGGGGAGACCCAGTACTTC
CASSPRDGETQYF
>TRBV30|TRBD1|many|TRBJ1-2
TGTGCCTGGAGTGTAGGCCGGGACAGAGTCTTC
CAWSVGRDRVF
>TRBV9|-|-|TRBJ1-6
TGTGCCAGCAGCGTAGGCGACAGGAATTCACCCCTCCACTTT
CASSVGDRNSPLHF
>TRBV18|-|-|TRBJ2-5
TGTGCCAGCTCACCCCTGACAACACATCAAGAGACCCAGTACTTC
CASSPLTTHQETQYF
>TRBV6-5|TRBD1|-|TRBJ1-1
TGTGCCAGCAGACCTAGGACAGGGCTGAACACTGAAGCTTTCTTT
CASRPRTGLNTEAFF
>TRBV19|-|-|TRBJ1-1
TGTGCCAGTAGAACGGATCCCCTGAACACTGAAGCTTTCTTT
CASRTDPLNTEAFF
>TRBV25-1|TRBD2|few|TRBJ2-1
TGTGCTGCGGTAGCGGGAGGGCCCGTCCATGAGCAGTTCTTC
CAAVAGGPVHEQFF
>TRBV27|-|-|TRBJ2-7
TGTGCCAGCAGGTCGACTTGGCGACTAGTAAATCCTCGTGAGCAGTACTTC
CASRSTWRLVNPREQYF
>TRBV15|-|-|TRBJ2-7
TGTGCCACCAGCGGAGGACACCTTTCCTCCTACGAGCAGTACTTC
CATSGGHLSSYEQYF
>TRBV5-7|TRBD2|few|TRBJ2-2
TGTGCCAGCAGCTCGGCAGGACTAGCGGGAGATACCGGGGAGCTGTTTTTT
CASSSAGLAGDTGELFF
>TRBV5-1|TRBD2|-|TRBJ2-5
TGCGCCAGCAGCTTAGGCGGGAGGGTGAAGGAGACCCAGTACTTC
CASSLGGRVKETQYF
>TRBV27|-|-|TRBJ1-1
TGTGCCAGCGCACGAGGGGGGGAAACTGAAGCTTTCTTT
CASARGGETEAFF
>TRBV10-3|-|-|TRBJ1-2
TGTGCCATCAGTGACGGTACACAGTCCTTCTACACCTTC
CAISDGTQSFYTF
>TRBV7-2|-|-|TRBJ2-1
TGTGCCAGCAGCTCATTACTCCGACATGAGCAGTTCTTC
CASSSLLRHEQFF
>TRBV7-3|-|-|TRBJ2-1
TGTGCCAGCAGCCGATTATCGGGGGACAATGAGCAGTTCTTC
CASSRLSGDNEQFF
>TRBV29-1|-|-|TRBJ2-7
TGCAGCGTTGAGGGGACGGCCCTCCCCTCGGGGTACGAGCAGTACTTC
CSVEGTALPSGYEQYF
>TRBV30|-|-|TRBJ2-7
TGTGCCTTAGACTTAATGCAGGGCTACGAGCAGTACTTC
CALDLMQGYEQYF
>TRBV28|TRBD1|-|TRBJ1-1
TGTGCCAGCAGCCAAAGGGGACAGGGGCGGTTTTACACTGAAGCTTTCTTT
CASSQRGQGRFYTEAFF
>TRBV27|-|-|TRBJ2-5
TGTGCCAGCAGGGCGTTAGGGCGATCTCAAGAGACCCAGTACTTC
CASRALGRSQETQYF
>TRBV5-1|-|-|TRBJ1-4
TGCGCCAGCAGCTCCGGGTCAGGGGTGGGAGAAAAACTGTTTTTT
CASSSGSGVGEKLFF
>TRBV19|TRBD1|-|TRBJ2-1
TGTGCCAGTACCAATGGGGACAGGGCTTGGAATGAGCAGTTCTTC
CASTNGDRAWNEQFF
>TRBV7-7|-|-|TRBJ2-1
TGTGCCAGCAGCTTAGCCGTCAAGGGTAATGAGCAGTTCTTC
CASSLAVKGNEQFF
>TRBV18|-|-|TRBJ1-2
TGTGCCAGCCAGGGTCCCTCGGCTTGGGATGGCTACACCTTC
CASQGPSAWDGYTF
>TRBV28|-|-|TRBJ1-5
-
CASSSSTGTLSNQPQHF
>TRBV19|TRBD1|-|TRBJ2-7
TGTGCCAGTAGTACGCGACAGGGGAGTGCGACTAGGGCCTACGAGCAGTACTTC
CASSTRQGSATRAYEQYF
>TRBV19|TRBD1|-|TRBJ1-2
TGTGCCAGTATTGCACAGGGGGCCTATGGCTACACCTTC
CASIAQGAYGYTF
>TRBV10-2|TRBD2|-|TRBJ2-7
TGCGCCAGCAGTGAGTCGTCGGGACTAGCGGTCTACGAGCAGTACTTC
CASSESSGLAVYEQYF
>TRBV7-2|-|-|TRBJ2-7
TGTGCCAGCAGCCTGACACCCTACGAGCAGTACTTC
CASSLTPYEQYF
>TRBV7-9|TRBD1|-|TRBJ1-2
TGTGCCAGCAGTCTGATAGGGGGCCTCTATGGCTACACCTTC
CASSLIGGLYGYTF
>TRBV27|TRBD2|once|TRBJ2-3
TGTGCCAGCAGTTTGAAGTACCGAGCCGGGACTAGCGGATTCACAGATACGCAGTATTTT
CASSLKYRAGTSGFTDTQYF
>TRBV10-1|-|-|TRBJ2-2
TGCGCCAGCAGTGCGACAGCTAGTACCGGGGAGCTGTTTTTT
CASSATASTGELFF
>TRBV6-1|-|-|TRBJ2-3
TGTGCCAGCAGTGTAGCGGAGCAGGGAGATACGCAGTATTTT
CASSVAEQGDTQYF
>TRBV28|-|-|TRBJ2-7
TGTGCCAGCGGGGACCCAGGGAGCTCCTACGAGCAGTACTTC
CASGDPGSSYEQYF
>TRBV21-1|-|-|TRBJ2-4
TGTGCCAGCAGCAAAGCGAAGGTAGCCAAAAACATTCAGTACTTC
CASSKAKVAKNIQYF
>TRBV20-1|-|-|TRBJ2-3
TGCAGTCTCCCAGGGACAGATACGCAGTATTTT
CSLPGTDTQYF
>TRBV6-5|-|few|TRBJ2-1
TGTGCCAGCAGTTACTCTGACCCCCGGGACAAGCAGTTCTTC
CASSYSDPRDKQFF
>TRBV28|-|-|TRBJ2-7
TGTGCCAGCAGTCATACAGGGGGGGGCTACGAGCAGTACTTC
CASSHTGGGYEQYF
>TRBV18|-|-|TRBJ2-4
TGTGCCAGCTCACCAGAGGTTCAGGTTGTAGGGGACATTCAGTACTTC
CASSPEVQVVGDIQYF
>TRBV10-3|-|once|TRBJ1-2
TGTGCCATCAGTGAAACGAGACTGAACTATGGCTACACCTTC
CAISETRLNYGYTF